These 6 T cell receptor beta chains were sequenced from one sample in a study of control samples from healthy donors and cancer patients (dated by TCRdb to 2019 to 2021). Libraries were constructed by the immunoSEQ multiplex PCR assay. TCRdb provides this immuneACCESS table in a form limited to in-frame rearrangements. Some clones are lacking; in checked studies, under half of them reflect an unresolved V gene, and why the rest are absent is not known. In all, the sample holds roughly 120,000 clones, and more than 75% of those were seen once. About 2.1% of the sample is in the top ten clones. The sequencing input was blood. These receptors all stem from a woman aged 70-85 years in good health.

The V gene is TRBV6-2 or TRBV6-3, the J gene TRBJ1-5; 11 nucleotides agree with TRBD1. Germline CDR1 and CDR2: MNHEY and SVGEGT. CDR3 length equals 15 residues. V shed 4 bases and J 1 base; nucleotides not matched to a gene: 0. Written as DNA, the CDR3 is TGTGCCAGCAGTTGGGACAGGGGGAGCAATCAGCCCCAGCATTTT. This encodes CASSWDRGSNQPQHF.

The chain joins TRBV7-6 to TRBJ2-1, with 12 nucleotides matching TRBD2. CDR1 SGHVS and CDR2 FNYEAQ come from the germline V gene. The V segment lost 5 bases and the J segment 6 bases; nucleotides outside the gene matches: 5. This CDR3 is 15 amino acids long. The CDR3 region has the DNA TGTGCCAGCAGCGCAGCTAGCGGGGGGGCCAATGAGCAGTTCTTC. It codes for CASSAASGGANEQFF.

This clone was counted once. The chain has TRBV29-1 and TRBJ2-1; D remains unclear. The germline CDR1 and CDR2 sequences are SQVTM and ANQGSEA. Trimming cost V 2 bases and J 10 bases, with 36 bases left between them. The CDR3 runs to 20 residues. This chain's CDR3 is CSVEPESTWNGPNSPGEQFF. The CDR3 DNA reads TGCAGCGTTGAACCCGAGTCGACGTGGAACGGCCCTAATTCCCCTGGGGAGCAGTTCTTC.

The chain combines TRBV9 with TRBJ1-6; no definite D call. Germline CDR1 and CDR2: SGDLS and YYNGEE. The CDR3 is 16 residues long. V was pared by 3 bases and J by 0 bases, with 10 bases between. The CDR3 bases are TGTGCCAGCAGCGCCTCAGTGAGCTCCTATAATTCACCCCTCCACTTT. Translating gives CASSASVSSYNSPLHF.

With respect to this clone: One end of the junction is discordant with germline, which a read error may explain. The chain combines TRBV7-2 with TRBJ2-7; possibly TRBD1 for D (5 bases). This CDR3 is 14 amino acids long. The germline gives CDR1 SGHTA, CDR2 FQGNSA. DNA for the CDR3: TGTGCCAGCAGTCCGCCAGGGTCTTCCTCCGAGCAGTACTTC. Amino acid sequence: CASSPPGSSSEQYF.

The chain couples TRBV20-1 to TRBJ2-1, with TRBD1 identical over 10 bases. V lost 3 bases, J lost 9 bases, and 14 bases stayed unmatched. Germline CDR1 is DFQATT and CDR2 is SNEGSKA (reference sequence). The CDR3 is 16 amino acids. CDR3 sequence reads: CSASAGAGQGSSEQFF. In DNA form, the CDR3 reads TGCAGTGCTAGTGCTGGGGCGGGACAGGGGTCGAGTGAGCAGTTCTTC.